The 17 T cell receptor beta chains presented below share a single source sample, sequenced in a study of T cell responses to AZD1222 COVID-19 vaccine. Sequencing used immunoSEQ multiplex PCR; TCRdb keeps in-frame clones, though not all of them. The data show more than 85,000 clones, with 88% seen just once and around 1.6% held by the top ten. The input for sequencing was peripheral blood, taken on day 0 of AZD1222 vaccination. The receptors stem from an adult in good health.

The chain carries TRBV2 and TRBJ2-1; 15 bases line up with TRBD2. The trim removed 6 bases at V and 7 bases at J, leaving 4 bases unmatched. CDR3 size: 15 residues. Germline V gene data show CDR1 as SNHLY and CDR2 as FYNNEI. The CDR3 nucleotides read TGTGCCAGCAGCTCCGGACTAGCGGGAGGGAATGAGCAGTTCTTC. Its translation is CASSSGLAGGNEQFF.

This chain uses TRBV7-6 with TRBJ1-5; D is ambiguous. Trimming removed 5 bases at V and 2 bases at J, with 13 bases between. The germline V gene has CDR1 SGHVS and CDR2 FNYEAQ. This CDR3 is 15 amino acids long. CDR3 sequence (DNA): TGTGCCAGCAGCCAAACGACCGAACGCAATCAGCCCCAGCATTTT. This gives the protein CASSQTTERNQPQHF.

For the CDR3, the DNA is TGTGCCTGGAGTCCGAACAGGGGGAGTAGCTACACCTTC. Translated, it gives CAWSPNRGSSYTF. This chain joins TRBV30 and TRBJ1-2; 8 nucleotides line up with TRBD1. Germline trimming cut 2 bases from V and 9 bases from J; bases unmatched to any gene: 8. The germline gives CDR1 GTSNPN, CDR2 SVGIG (reference sequence). This CDR3 region has 13 residues.

This chain uses TRBV15 with TRBJ1-5; unclear D gene. The CDR3 contains 12 residues. Germline assignment: CDR1 LNHNV and CDR2 YYDKDF (reference sequence). The V gene lost 5 bases and the J gene lost 6 bases, with 8 bases spanning the gap. The DNA of the CDR3 is TGTGCCACCAGCGGCCACCTTCAGCCCCAGCATTTT. As protein: CATSGHLQPQHF.

J is TRBJ2-1 and V is TRBV7-8; D unresolved. The CDR3 loop spans 14 amino acids. The germline V and J ends were trimmed by 5 bases and 5 bases, with 13 bases remaining between them. Germline CDR1 and CDR2: SGHVS and FQNEAQ. CDR3 amino acids: CASSKLVGNNEQFF. The CDR3 DNA follows: TGTGCCAGCAGCAAGCTCGTGGGGAACAATGAGCAGTTCTTC.

This clone was observed a handful of times. The V gene is TRBV6-1, the J gene TRBJ1-2; maybe TRBD1 (5 bases). The germline V gene encodes CDR1 MNHNS and CDR2 SASEGT. This CDR3 is built from 21 residues. V shed 0 bases and J shed 4 bases, with 30 bases lying between them. CDR3 DNA sequence: TGTGCCAGCAGTGAAGCGCACCGATATGGGGGTAGAGGAGGGGCACCCTATGGCTACACCTTC. Translating it yields CASSEAHRYGGRGGAPYGYTF.

The chain is built from TRBV28 and TRBJ2-3; 7 positions agree with TRBD1. V lost 4 bases to trimming and J lost 6 bases; unmatched junction nucleotides: 7. The germline V gene has CDR1 MDHEN and CDR2 SYDVKM. The CDR3 has 14 amino acids. The CDR3 DNA reads as TGTGCCAGCAGTTCGACAGGGCCGAGGGATACGCAGTATTTT. This gives the protein CASSSTGPRDTQYF.

The J gene is TRBJ1-4, the V gene TRBV7-6; D is perhaps TRBD1 (6 bases). CDR1 and CDR2 (germline): SGHVS, FNYEAQ. Between the trimmed V and J ends, which lost 4 bases and 3 bases, there was a span of 12 bases. This CDR3 spans 15 amino acids. Here the CDR3 DNA reads TGTGCCAGCAGCTCCAAGGGGGTCCCTAATGAAAAACTGTTTTTT. Residues: CASSSKGVPNEKLFF.

This chain joins TRBV4-2 and TRBJ1-4; D is possibly TRBD1 (6 bases). The V end was cut by 1 base, the J end by 7 bases, with 13 bases between. Per germline, CDR1 LGHNA and CDR2 YNFKEQ. The CDR3 is made up of 15 amino acids. CDR3 protein: CASSQATGFGEKLFF. The CDR3 region has the DNA TGTGCCAGCAGCCAAGCAACAGGGTTCGGTGAAAAACTGTTTTTT.

The V gene is TRBV24-1, the J gene TRBJ1-1; 7 nucleotides line up with TRBD1. J lost 7 bases, V lost 3 bases, and 4 bases had no gene match. Germline values: CDR1 KGHDR, CDR2 SFDVKD. The CDR3 extends over 13 amino acids. CDR3 region: CATSDPRDSEAFF. The CDR3 bases are TGTGCCACCAGTGATCCCCGGGACAGTGAAGCTTTCTTT.

V usage is TRBV5-6 and J usage is TRBJ1-6; 9 bases align to TRBD1. Germline-derived CDR1 and CDR2 are SGHDT and YYEEEE. V lost 1 base, J lost 10 bases, and 9 bases stayed unmatched. The length of the CDR3 is 16 residues. CDR3 nucleotide sequence: TGTGCCAGCAGCTTGCGGGACAGGGATCTCAGGTCACCCCTCCACTTT. It translates to CASSLRDRDLRSPLHF.

The V gene is TRBV6-5, the J gene TRBJ1-1, with D possibly TRBD1 on 6 matching bases. The CDR3 runs to 14 residues. Germline CDR1 is MNHEY and CDR2 is SVGAGI. With 0 bases removed from V and 6 bases from J, the gap between germline ends came to 11 bases. The CDR3 loop reads CASSYSKGVAEAFF. CDR3 bases: TGTGCCAGCAGTTACTCGAAGGGGGTCGCTGAAGCTTTCTTT.

The CDR3 spells CASSRLRGQENYGYTF. The CDR3, as DNA: TGTGCCAGCAGCCGACTAAGGGGACAGGAAAACTATGGCTACACCTTC. V gene TRBV14 combines with J gene TRBJ1-2; TRBD1 agrees at 8 bases. Germline CDR1 reads SGHDN; CDR2 reads FVKESK. The CDR3 runs 16 residues. After removal of 4 bases from V and 2 bases from J, the junction contained 9 bases not matched to a gene.

This chain joins TRBV10-2 and TRBJ2-2, with D uncertain. The CDR3 is 13 residues long. Germline V gene data show CDR1 as WSHSY and CDR2 as SAAADI. The germline V and J ends were trimmed by 4 bases and 5 bases, with 8 bases remaining between them. CDR3 protein: CASSGIGTGELFF. Here the CDR3 DNA reads TGCGCCAGCAGTGGCATAGGTACCGGGGAGCTGTTTTTT.

This sequence joins TRBV4-1 and TRBJ1-3, with a tentative D call TRBD1 (6 bases). Between the trimmed V and J ends, which lost 4 bases and 1 base, there was a span of 11 bases. The germline CDR1 and CDR2 sequences are MGHRA and YSYEKL. The CDR3 is made up of 15 amino acids. The DNA of the CDR3 is TGCGCCAGCAGCCTACTAGGACAGTCTGGAAACACCATATATTTT. The encoded protein is CASSLLGQSGNTIYF.

This sequence joins TRBV10-3 and TRBJ2-1; tentative D call: TRBD1 (5 bases). The CDR3 is 13 residues long. The V gene's germline CDR1 is ENHRY and CDR2 SYGVKD. V was shortened by 6 bases and J by 8 bases, with 14 bases between the two germline ends. The CDR3 loop is CAIRGQGGDEQFF. The CDR3 DNA reads as TGTGCCATCAGAGGGCAGGGTGGCGATGAGCAGTTCTTC.

The V call is TRBV5-4, the J call TRBJ2-7; weak D call: TRBD2 (6 bases). With 0 bases removed from V and 2 bases from J, the gap between germline ends came to 9 bases. The CDR3 sequence is 14 residues long. Germline V gives CDR1 SGHNT, CDR2 YYREEE (reference sequence). The CDR3 loop is CASSLGDFTYEQYF. In DNA, the CDR3 is TGTGCCAGCAGCTTGGGGGACTTCACCTACGAGCAGTACTTC.